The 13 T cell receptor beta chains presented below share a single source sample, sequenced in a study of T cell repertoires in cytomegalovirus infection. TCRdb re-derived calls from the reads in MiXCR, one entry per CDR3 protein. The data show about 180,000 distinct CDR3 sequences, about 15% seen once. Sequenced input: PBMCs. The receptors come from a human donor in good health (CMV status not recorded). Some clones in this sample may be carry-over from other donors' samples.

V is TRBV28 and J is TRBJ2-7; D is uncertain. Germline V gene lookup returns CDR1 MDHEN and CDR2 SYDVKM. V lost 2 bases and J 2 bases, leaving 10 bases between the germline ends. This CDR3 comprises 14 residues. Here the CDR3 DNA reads TGTGCCAGCAGTTTAAGTGGTCAGCCCTACGAGCAGTACTTC. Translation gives CASSLSGQPYEQYF.

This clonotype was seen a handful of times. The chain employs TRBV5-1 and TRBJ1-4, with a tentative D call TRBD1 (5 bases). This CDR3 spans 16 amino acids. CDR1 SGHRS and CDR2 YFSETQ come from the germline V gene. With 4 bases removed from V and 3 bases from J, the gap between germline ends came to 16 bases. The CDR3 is CASSMGPIGANEKLFF. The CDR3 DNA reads TGCGCCAGCAGCATGGGACCGATTGGGGCTAATGAAAAACTGTTTTTT.

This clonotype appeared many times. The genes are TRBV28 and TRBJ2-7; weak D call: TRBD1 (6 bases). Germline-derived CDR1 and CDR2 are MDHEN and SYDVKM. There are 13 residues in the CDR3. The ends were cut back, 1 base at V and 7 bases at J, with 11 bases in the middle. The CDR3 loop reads CASSLLGAVEQYF. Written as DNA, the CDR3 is TGTGCCAGCAGTTTATTGGGGGCGGTAGAGCAGTACTTC. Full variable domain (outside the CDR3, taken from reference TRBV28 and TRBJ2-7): DVKVTQSSRYLVKRTGEKVFLECVQDMDHENMFWYRQDPGLGLRLIYFSYDVKMKEKGDIPEGYSVSREKKERFSLILESASTNQTSMYLCASSLLGAVEQYFGPGTRLTVT.

The CDR3, as DNA: TGCAGCGGGGGGACAGGGGGCAGATCTGGCTACACCTTC. Amino acid sequence: CSGGTGGRSGYTF. The chain couples TRBV29-1 to TRBJ1-2; 12 positions agree with TRBD1. The junction had 7 bases not matched to a gene; V was cut back by 7 bases and J by 7 bases. The germline V gene encodes CDR1 SQVTM and CDR2 ANQGSEA. This CDR3 region has 13 residues.

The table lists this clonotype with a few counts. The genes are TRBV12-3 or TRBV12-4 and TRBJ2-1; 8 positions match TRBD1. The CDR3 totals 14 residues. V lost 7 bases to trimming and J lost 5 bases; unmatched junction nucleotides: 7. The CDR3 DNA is TGTGCCAGCACCTTGGGGACAGGTCACAATGAGCAGTTCTTC. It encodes CASTLGTGHNEQFF.

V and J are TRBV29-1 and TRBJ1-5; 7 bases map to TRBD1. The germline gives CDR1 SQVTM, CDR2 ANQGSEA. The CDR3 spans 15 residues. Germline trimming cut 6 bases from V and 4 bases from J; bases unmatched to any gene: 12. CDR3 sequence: CSVILMGQLNQPQHF. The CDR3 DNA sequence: TGCAGCGTGATCCTAATGGGACAGCTTAATCAGCCCCAGCATTTT.

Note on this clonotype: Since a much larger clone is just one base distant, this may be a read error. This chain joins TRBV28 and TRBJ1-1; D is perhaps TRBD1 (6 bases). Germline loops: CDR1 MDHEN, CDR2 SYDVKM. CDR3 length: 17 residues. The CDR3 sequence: CASSLFGGAVGNTEPFF. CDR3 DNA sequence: TGTGCCAGCAGTTTATTCGGGGGGGCAGTCGGGAACACTGAACCTTTCTTT.

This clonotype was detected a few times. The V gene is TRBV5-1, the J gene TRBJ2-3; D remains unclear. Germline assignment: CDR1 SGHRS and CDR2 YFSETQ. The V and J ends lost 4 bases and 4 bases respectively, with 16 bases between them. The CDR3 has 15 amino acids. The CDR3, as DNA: TGCGCCAGCAGCGAGCTGGGCCCGTCAGCAGATACGCAGTATTTT. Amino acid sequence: CASSELGPSADTQYF.

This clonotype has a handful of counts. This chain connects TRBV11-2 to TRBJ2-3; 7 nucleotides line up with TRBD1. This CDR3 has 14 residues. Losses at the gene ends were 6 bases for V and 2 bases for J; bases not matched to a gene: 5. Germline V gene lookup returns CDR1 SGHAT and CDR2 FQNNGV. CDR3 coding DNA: TGTGCCAGCAGTCGACAGGGAATCACAGATACGCAGTATTTT. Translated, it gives CASSRQGITDTQYF. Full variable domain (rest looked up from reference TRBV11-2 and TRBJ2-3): EAGVAQSPRYKIIEKRQSVAFWCNPISGHATLYWYQQILGQGPKLLIQFQNNGVVDDSQLPKDRFSAERLKGVDSTLKIQPAKLEDSAVYLCASSRQGITDTQYFGPGTRLTVL.

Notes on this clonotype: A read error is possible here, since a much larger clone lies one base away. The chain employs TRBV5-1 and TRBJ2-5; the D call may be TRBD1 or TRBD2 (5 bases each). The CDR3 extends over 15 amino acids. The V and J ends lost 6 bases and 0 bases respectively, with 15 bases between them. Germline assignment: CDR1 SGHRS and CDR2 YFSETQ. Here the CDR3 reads CASTHEGENQETQYF. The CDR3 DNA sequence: TGCGCCAGCACCCACGAAGGGGAGAACCAAGAGACCCAGTACTTC.

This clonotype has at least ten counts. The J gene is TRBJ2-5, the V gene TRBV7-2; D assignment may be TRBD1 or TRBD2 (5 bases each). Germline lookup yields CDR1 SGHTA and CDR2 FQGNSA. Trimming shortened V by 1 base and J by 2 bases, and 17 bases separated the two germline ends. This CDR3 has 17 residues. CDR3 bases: TGTGCCAGCAGCTTAGGTCGGGACGCGTCCTGGCAAGAGACCCAGTACTTC. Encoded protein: CASSLGRDASWQETQYF.

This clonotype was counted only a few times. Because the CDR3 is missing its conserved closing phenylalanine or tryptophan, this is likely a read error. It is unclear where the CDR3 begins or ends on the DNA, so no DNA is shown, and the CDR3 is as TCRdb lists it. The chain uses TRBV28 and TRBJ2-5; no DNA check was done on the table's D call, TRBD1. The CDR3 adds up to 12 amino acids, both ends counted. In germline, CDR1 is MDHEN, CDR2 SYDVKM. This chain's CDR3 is CASSFVEGRVEV.

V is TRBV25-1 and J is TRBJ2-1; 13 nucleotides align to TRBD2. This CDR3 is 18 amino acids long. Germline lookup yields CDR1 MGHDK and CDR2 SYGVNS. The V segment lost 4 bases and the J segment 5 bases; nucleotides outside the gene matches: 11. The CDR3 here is CASSGTSGRAKFHNEQFF. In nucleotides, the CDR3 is TGTGCCAGCAGTGGTACTAGCGGGAGGGCCAAATTCCACAATGAGCAGTTCTTC.